The sequence of this TCR beta chain was determined in a study of T cell repertoires in cytomegalovirus infection (dated by TCRdb to between 2018 and 2021). About the full investigation: Because public TCR beta signatures pointed to carriage of CMV infection together with the matching HLA type, the HLA type of each donor mattered for the analysis. Summary of the overall study and its limitations: The ex vivo response was dominated by HLA-C-restricted CMV-specific TCR beta clonotypes, and the single most frequent clonotype in two of eight donors was supplied by these HLA-C-restricted clonotypes. Cumulative frequency of public TCR beta family members discriminated carriers of CMV infection plus the relevant HLA type in this cohort and an independent 352-donor cohort.

On this clonotype itself: Its antigen is still unknown. No base qualities exist here, and no much larger clone lies one base off it.

Instrument on record: Illumina HiSeq 1500. TCRdb trimmed the raw reads at Q25, called clones with MiXCR and kept productive beta chains. Rows are unified per CDR3 protein, each entry keeping the most common DNA and genes. The sample contains 160,000 or so distinct CDR3 sequences, more than 15% of them found a single time. The ten largest account for 18% of the sample. This clonotype was sampled from a human donor in good health (CMV status not recorded). Some clones in this sample may be carry-over from other donors' samples. Sequenced sample: CD8+ T cells from PBMCs.

The bases are TGCAGTGCTAGACCGGACAGGGAGTACCTCCACGAGCAGTACTTC. This codes for CSARPDREYLHEQYF. The chain employs TRBV20-1 and TRBJ2-7; 8 of the junction bases match TRBD1. The CDR3 covers 15 residues, taking in both the cysteine and the phenylalanine. Of all the DNA, just the CDR3 is kept, 45 bases in frame from base 1. Trimming accounts for 2 bases at V and 5 bases at J, while the number of junction bases matched to no gene is 11. As encoded in the germline V gene (reference sequence), CDR1 is DFQATT while CDR2 is SNEGSKA.